Following are 12 T cell receptor beta chains from one sample sequenced in a study of blood T cell repertoires in COVID-19. Produced via immunoSEQ multiplex PCR; TCRdb's table is partial and in-frame only. The sample has 90,000 to 150,000 clones, approximately 90% seen once; the top ten hold about 2.1%. The sample taken for sequencing was peripheral blood. These receptors were obtained from a woman in her forties or fifties with acute or convalescent COVID-19.

This chain connects TRBV30 to TRBJ1-1; a weak D match, TRBD1 (6 bases). The CDR3 runs 14 residues. V lost 3 bases, J lost 2 bases, and 13 bases lay in between. Germline assignment: CDR1 GTSNPN and CDR2 SVGIG (reference sequence). This CDR3 reads CAWRTGTLNTEAFF. CDR3 nucleotides: TGTGCCTGGAGAACCGGGACACTCAACACTGAAGCTTTCTTT.

This clone showed up just a few times. This chain's CDR3 is CASSLAGRSQGSPGNTIYF. CDR3 bases: TGTGCCAGCAGCTTAGCGGGGAGGTCCCAGGGAAGCCCTGGAAACACCATATATTTT. The J gene is TRBJ1-3, the V gene TRBV7-6, with TRBD1 as a possible D gene (5 bases). Germline V gene data show CDR1 as SGHVS and CDR2 as FNYEAQ. Trimming stripped 0 bases from V and 2 bases from J, with 20 bases between. The CDR3 is 19 residues long.

The chain recombines TRBV6-5 with TRBJ1-2, with unresolved D. Germline V gives CDR1 MNHEY, CDR2 SVGAGI. CDR3 length equals 15 residues. The V and J ends lost 2 bases and 3 bases respectively, with 13 bases between them. CDR3 region: CASSYAARSHYGYTF. CDR3 coding DNA: TGTGCCAGCAGTTACGCGGCGCGGAGTCACTATGGCTACACCTTC.

Regarding this clone: The same CDR3 arises from other DNA sequences in this sample as well. The chain links TRBV13 to TRBJ1-1; D may be TRBD1 (5 bases). CDR1 and CDR2 from the germline V gene are PRHDT and FYEKMQ (reference sequence). This CDR3 is built from 15 residues. V lost 1 base and J lost 1, with 10 bases in between. The CDR3 DNA follows: TGTGCCAGCAGCTTAGATCAAGGACAGAACACTGAAGCTTTCTTT. Its protein product is CASSLDQGQNTEAFF. The entire variable domain, with the rest obtained from reference TRBV13 and TRBJ1-1, is as follows: AAGVIQSPRHLIKEKRETATLKCYPIPRHDTVYWYQQGPGQDPQFLISFYEKMQSDKGSIPDRFSAQQFSDYHSELNMSSLELGDSALYFCASSLDQGQNTEAFFGQGTRLTVV.

The V call is TRBV4-2, the J call TRBJ2-3; 11 nucleotides match TRBD1. CDR1 is LGHNA, CDR2 YNFKEQ, per germline. V gave up 0 bases and J gave up 5 bases; unmatched junction bases: 7. This CDR3 has 17 amino acids. CDR3 amino acids: CASSQDRRTGGRDTQYF. DNA for the CDR3: TGTGCCAGCAGCCAAGATCGACGGACAGGGGGCAGAGATACGCAGTATTTT.

The V gene is TRBV5-1, the J gene TRBJ2-7; D is perhaps TRBD2 (6 bases). The length of the CDR3 is 16 residues. In germline, CDR1 is SGHRS, CDR2 YFSETQ. Trimming took off 4 bases at V and 3 bases at J, with 20 bases between the two ends. DNA of the CDR3: TGCGCCAGCAGCATATCGGCTGTAGCGGCGAACTACGAGCAGTACTTC. It is translated as CASSISAVAANYEQYF.

The chain combines TRBV30 with TRBJ1-5, with TRBD1 identical over 9 bases. The CDR3 runs 14 residues. Germline V gives CDR1 GTSNPN, CDR2 SVGIG (reference sequence). Trimming took 5 bases from V and 2 from J; bases not matched to a gene: 4. The CDR3 bases are TGTGCCTGGTGCCGGACAGGGGGCAATCAGCCCCAGCATTTT. Translating gives CAWCRTGGNQPQHF.

V gene TRBV5-1 combines with J gene TRBJ2-3, with 15 bases aligning to TRBD2. The junction had 15 bases not matched to a gene; V was cut back by 9 bases and J by 4 bases. CDR1 is SGHRS and CDR2 is YFSETQ in the germline V gene. This CDR3 comprises 18 residues. The CDR3: CATKGTGTSGGNADTQYF. The CDR3 DNA reads TGCGCCACCAAGGGGACAGGGACTAGCGGGGGGAATGCAGATACGCAGTATTTT.

This chain links TRBV25-1 with TRBJ2-2, with 7 bases identical to TRBD2. CDR1 is MGHDK, CDR2 SYGVNS, per germline. The CDR3 sequence is 15 residues long. Losses at the gene ends were 1 base for V and 2 bases for J; bases not matched to a gene: 1. CDR3 sequence: CASSEWGGNTGELFF. CDR3 bases: TGTGCCAGCAGTGAATGGGGGGGAAACACCGGGGAGCTGTTTTTT.

The chain combines TRBV5-1 with TRBJ1-1; TRBD1 is a possible D gene (6 bases). Between the trimmed V and J ends, which lost 4 bases and 1 base, there was a span of 17 bases. The CDR3 has 16 residues. CDR1 is SGHRS, CDR2 YFSETQ, per germline. The CDR3 coding sequence is TGCGCCAGCAGCCCGGAGGTTGGGACACCGAACACTGAAGCTTTCTTT. Translated: CASSPEVGTPNTEAFF.

V usage is TRBV5-5 and J usage is TRBJ2-5; D possibly corresponds to TRBD1 (7 bases). The CDR3 contains 14 residues. The germline gives CDR1 SGHKS, CDR2 YYEKEE (reference sequence). Trimming stripped 1 base from V and 5 bases from J, with 12 bases between. Here the CDR3 reads CASSLTGAGETQYF. The DNA for the CDR3 is TGTGCCAGCAGCTTGACAGGGGCGGGGGAGACCCAGTACTTC.

The genes are TRBV19 and TRBJ2-7; maybe TRBD1 (5 bases). V dropped 3 bases and J dropped 4 bases, with 7 bases sitting between them. CDR3 length: 12 residues. Per the germline V gene, CDR1 is LNHDA and CDR2 is SQIVND (reference sequence). CDR3 residues: CASSMPGYEQYF. Here the CDR3 DNA reads TGTGCCAGTAGTATGCCAGGGTACGAGCAGTACTTC.